This is a list of T cell receptor beta chains from one sample in a study of shared clonotypes between healthy human individuals. The method was immunoSEQ multiplex PCR; TCRdb's version includes in-frame clones alone and lacks a portion of them. The data show approximately 1,500,000 clones, 95% to 97% seen once. Material for sequencing was naive CD4+ T cells sorted from blood. These receptors all come from a man younger than 40 in good health. CDR3s include the opening cysteine and the closing phenylalanine or tryptophan. The D gene is left open where the match is weak. Size tells how often a clone was seen (once, few, many) or the class of an expanded clone, and some rows leave it out.

cdr3_aa cdr3_nt j_call v_call d_call clone_size
CASSTNSGGSYNEQFF TGCGCCAGCAGCACCAATAGCGGGGGCTCCTACAATGAGCAGTTCTTC TRBJ2-1 TRBV5-1 TRBD2 .
CASSQDLAGVGYTF TGCGCCAGCAGCCAAGATCTCGCCGGCGTGGGCTACACCTTC TRBJ1-2 TRBV4-3 . .
CASSRTSGSPDTQYF TGCGCCAGCAGTCGGACTAGCGGGAGTCCAGATACGCAGTATTTT TRBJ2-3 TRBV10-2 TRBD2 .
CAIRDGTGSYEQYF TGTGCCATCAGAGATGGGACAGGAAGCTACGAGCAGTACTTC TRBJ2-7 TRBV10-3 TRBD1 .
CASSSGIWQGDGTYEQYF TGTGCCAGCAGCTCTGGGATTTGGCAGGGGGATGGCACCTACGAGCAGTACTTC TRBJ2-7 TRBV28 TRBD1 once
CASSSMGQPQHF TGTGCCAGCAGTTCGATGGGCCAGCCCCAGCATTTT TRBJ1-5 TRBV6-6 . .
CASSQATMEGVYEQYF TGTGCCAGCAGCCAAGCCACCATGGAGGGGGTCTACGAGCAGTACTTC TRBJ2-7 TRBV4-2 . .
CASGQLAGAYEQYF TGTGCCAGCGGTCAACTAGCGGGAGCCTACGAGCAGTACTTC TRBJ2-7 TRBV6-5 TRBD2 .
CASSRRQGNTEAFF TGTGCCAGTAGTCGAAGACAGGGGAACACTGAAGCTTTCTTT TRBJ1-1 TRBV19 TRBD1 .
CASSSSAGAYEQYF TGTGCCAGCAGTTCCTCAGCGGGCGCCTACGAGCAGTACTTC TRBJ2-7 TRBV28 . .
CAISGLADTGELFF TGTGCCATCAGTGGACTAGCGGACACCGGGGAGCTGTTTTTT TRBJ2-2 TRBV10-3 TRBD2 .
CASSEVQGPQPQHF TGTGCCAGCAGTGAAGTCCAGGGGCCTCAGCCCCAGCATTTT TRBJ1-5 TRBV6-1 . .
CASSPFNGQDNEQFF TGCGCCAGCAGCCCATTCAACGGACAGGACAATGAGCAGTTCTTC TRBJ2-1 TRBV5-1 TRBD1 .
CASREGTPPAHGYTF TGTGCCAGCAGAGAAGGGACACCCCCGGCCCATGGCTACACCTTC TRBJ1-2 TRBV6-6 . .
CASSPVSGRETQYF TGTGCCAGCAGCCCGGTTAGCGGGAGGGAGACCCAGTACTTC TRBJ2-5 TRBV7-6 TRBD2 .
CASSELYGQYF TGTGCCAGCAGTGAACTGTACGGGCAGTACTTC TRBJ2-7 TRBV6-1 . .
CASSANHTIYF TGTGCCAGCAGTGCGAACCACACCATATATTTT TRBJ1-3 TRBV6-5 . once